This T cell receptor beta chain was profiled in a study of T cell responses to AZD1222 COVID-19 vaccine. This table comes from immunoSEQ multiplex PCR, and its TCRdb copy is limited to in-frame clones, with some not included. The sample holds around 110,000 clones, approximately 83% seen once. The CDR3 spans 14 residues. Germline CDR1 is SGHTS and CDR2 is YDEGEE. Losses at the gene ends were 0 bases for V and 5 bases for J; bases not matched to a gene: 1. The chain is built from TRBV5-8 and TRBJ1-2, with 10 positions matching TRBD1. Source: peripheral blood, taken on day 0 of MenACWY control vaccination. The TCR comes from an adult in good health. DNA for the CDR3: TGTGCCAGCAGCTTGGGGACAGGGGGTTATGGCTACACCTTC. This translates into CASSLGTGGYGYTF.